This is a list of T cell receptor beta chains from one sample in a study of patients and donors after allogeneic stem cell transplantation. TCRdb processed the RT-PCR reads anew with MiXCR; each CDR3 protein has one entry. Altogether some 880,000 distinct CDR3 sequences are present, approximately 18% being singletons, with the ten largest covering approximately 5.9%. Specimen: blood, either unsorted or a sorted T cell fraction (not recorded which). The receptors here all came from a human donor who was either an allogeneic HSCT recipient or a stem cell or donor lymphocyte infusion donor (not recorded which). It is not recorded whose cells these are; they may come from a transplant donor. CDR3s include the opening cysteine and the closing phenylalanine or tryptophan. The D gene is left open where the match is weak. Where a row states a size, it is once, few, many or the class of an expanded clone; other rows omit it.

v_call: TRBV7-3; j_call: TRBJ1-3; d_call: NA; clone_size: few; cdr3_aa: CASSLEGRKGNTIYF; cdr3_nt: TGTGCCAGCAGCTTGGAGGGAAGAAAAGGAAACACCATATATTTT
v_call: TRBV12-3/TRBV12-4; j_call: TRBJ2-3; d_call: NA; clone_size: few; cdr3_aa: CASSALGGSTDTQYF; cdr3_nt: TGTGCCAGCAGTGCGCTAGGCGGGAGCACAGATACGCAGTATTTT
v_call: TRBV29-1; j_call: TRBJ1-1; d_call: NA; clone_size: NA; cdr3_aa: CSVYDTEAFF; cdr3_nt: TGCAGCGTATATGACACTGAAGCTTTCTTT
v_call: TRBV27; j_call: TRBJ1-2; d_call: NA; clone_size: NA; cdr3_aa: CASSPMDPNYGYTF; cdr3_nt: TGTGCCAGCAGTCCCATGGATCCTAACTATGGCTACACCTTC
v_call: TRBV12-3/TRBV12-4; j_call: TRBJ1-6; d_call: NA; clone_size: NA; cdr3_aa: CASSDTGHQNNSPLHF; cdr3_nt: TGTGCCAGCAGTGATACGGGACATCAGAATAATTCACCCCTCCACTTT
v_call: TRBV14; j_call: TRBJ2-6; d_call: NA; clone_size: NA; cdr3_aa: CASSSYTGSGANVLTF; cdr3_nt: TGTGCCAGCAGCTCATATACAGGGTCTGGGGCCAACGTCCTGACTTTC
v_call: TRBV29-1; j_call: TRBJ1-1; d_call: NA; clone_size: NA; cdr3_aa: CSVVGETNTEAFF; cdr3_nt: TGCAGCGTTGTTGGGGAAACGAACACTGAAGCTTTCTTT
v_call: TRBV5-8; j_call: TRBJ1-2; d_call: TRBD1; clone_size: NA; cdr3_aa: CASSLRSFRGRDGYTF; cdr3_nt: TGTGCCAGCAGCTTGAGGTCCTTCAGGGGGCGGGATGGCTACACCTTC
v_call: TRBV7-2; j_call: TRBJ2-1; d_call: NA; clone_size: few; cdr3_aa: CASSLALGRENEQFF; cdr3_nt: TGTGCCAGCAGCTTAGCCTTGGGCAGAGAGAATGAGCAGTTCTTC
v_call: TRBV18; j_call: TRBJ2-1; d_call: NA; clone_size: few; cdr3_aa: CASSPPLTSLNEQFF; cdr3_nt: TGTGCCAGCTCACCCCCCCTGACTTCCTTAAATGAGCAGTTCTTC
v_call: TRBV4-2; j_call: TRBJ1-2; d_call: NA; clone_size: NA; cdr3_aa: CASSQRTPSGYGYTF; cdr3_nt: TGTGCCAGCAGCCAACGGACTCCCAGCGGCTATGGCTACACCTTC
v_call: TRBV6-2/TRBV6-3; j_call: TRBJ2-5; d_call: NA; clone_size: few; cdr3_aa: CASSFGPPYEETQYF; cdr3_nt: TGTGCCAGCAGTTTCGGACCCCCGTATGAGGAGACCCAGTACTTC
v_call: TRBV5-5; j_call: TRBJ2-2; d_call: NA; clone_size: few; cdr3_aa: CASSLGDAGELFF; cdr3_nt: TGTGCCAGCAGCTTGGGGGATGCCGGGGAGCTGTTTTTT
v_call: TRBV12-3/TRBV12-4; j_call: TRBJ1-2; d_call: NA; clone_size: many; cdr3_aa: CASSHLSFNYGYTF; cdr3_nt: TGTGCCAGCAGCCATCTCAGCTTTAACTATGGCTACACCTTC
v_call: TRBV12-3/TRBV12-4; j_call: TRBJ2-5; d_call: TRBD1; clone_size: NA; cdr3_aa: CASSHYTGGRETQYF; cdr3_nt: TGTGCCAGCAGTCATTATACAGGGGGTCGAGAGACCCAGTACTTC
v_call: TRBV20-1; j_call: TRBJ2-7; d_call: TRBD2; clone_size: few; cdr3_aa: CSARDPRGGYEQYF; cdr3_nt: TGCAGTGCTAGAGATCCGCGGGGGGGCTACGAGCAGTACTTC
v_call: TRBV9; j_call: TRBJ2-7; d_call: TRBD2; clone_size: few; cdr3_aa: CASSVSPAGAYEQYF; cdr3_nt: TGTGCCAGCAGCGTATCCCCCGCGGGGGCCTACGAGCAGTACTTC
v_call: TRBV3-1; j_call: TRBJ1-1; d_call: NA; clone_size: NA; cdr3_aa: CASSPNRGSTEAFF; cdr3_nt: TGTGCCAGCAGCCCAAACCGGGGGAGCACTGAAGCTTTCTTT
v_call: TRBV30; j_call: TRBJ2-7; d_call: NA; clone_size: once; cdr3_aa: CAWSVPGSYEQYF; cdr3_nt: TGTGCCTGGAGTGTACCGGGCTCCTACGAGCAGTACTTC
v_call: TRBV12-3/TRBV12-4; j_call: TRBJ1-1; d_call: NA; clone_size: few; cdr3_aa: CASSPGTALRAFF; cdr3_nt: TGTGCCAGCAGTCCTGGGACGGCCCTTAGGGCTTTCTTT
v_call: TRBV19; j_call: TRBJ2-3; d_call: TRBD2; clone_size: NA; cdr3_aa: CASSIDCTSGEDTQYF; cdr3_nt: TGTGCCAGTAGTATAGATTGTACTAGCGGCGAGGATACGCAGTATTTT
v_call: TRBV5-1; j_call: TRBJ1-1; d_call: TRBD1; clone_size: NA; cdr3_aa: CASSLVYRGRNTEAFF; cdr3_nt: TGCGCCAGCAGCTTGGTGTACAGGGGGCGCAACACTGAAGCTTTCTTT
v_call: TRBV27; j_call: TRBJ2-1; d_call: TRBD2; clone_size: few; cdr3_aa: CATRTISGKSSYNEQFF; cdr3_nt: TGTGCCACCAGAACCATTAGCGGGAAGAGCTCCTACAATGAGCAGTTCTTC
v_call: TRBV6-5; j_call: TRBJ2-1; d_call: NA; clone_size: NA; cdr3_aa: CASSYSSGNEQFF; cdr3_nt: TGTGCCAGCAGTTACTCGTCGGGCAATGAGCAGTTCTTC
v_call: TRBV10-3; j_call: TRBJ1-1; d_call: NA; clone_size: few; cdr3_aa: CAISSSAGNTEAFF; cdr3_nt: TGTGCCATCAGTTCATCGGCGGGGAACACTGAAGCTTTCTTT
v_call: TRBV20-1; j_call: TRBJ2-3; d_call: NA; clone_size: NA; cdr3_aa: CSARASPGDTQYF; cdr3_nt: TGCAGTGCTAGAGCCAGCCCGGGGGATACGCAGTATTTT
v_call: TRBV20-1; j_call: TRBJ1-6; d_call: NA; clone_size: NA; cdr3_aa: CSARTGGNSPLHF; cdr3_nt: TGCAGTGCTAGGACAGGTGGTAATTCACCCCTCCACTTT
v_call: TRBV5-1; j_call: TRBJ2-3; d_call: TRBD2; clone_size: NA; cdr3_aa: CASSADGGLSTDTQYF; cdr3_nt: TGCGCCAGCAGCGCTGACGGGGGGTTGAGCACAGATACGCAGTATTTT
v_call: TRBV12-3/TRBV12-4; j_call: TRBJ1-5; d_call: NA; clone_size: few; cdr3_aa: CASSESDRPQHF; cdr3_nt: TGTGCCAGCAGTGAGTCGGACAGACCCCAGCATTTT
v_call: TRBV2; j_call: TRBJ2-3; d_call: TRBD2; clone_size: NA; cdr3_aa: CASSETSGGTNTQYF; cdr3_nt: TGTGCCAGCAGTGAGACTAGCGGGGGGACTAATACGCAGTATTTT
v_call: TRBV20-1; j_call: TRBJ2-3; d_call: NA; clone_size: NA; cdr3_aa: CSARTTDTQYF; cdr3_nt: TGCAGTGCCAGGACCACAGATACGCAGTATTTT
v_call: TRBV29-1; j_call: TRBJ2-5; d_call: TRBD1; clone_size: few; cdr3_aa: CSVLGGQGKTQYF; cdr3_nt: TGCAGCGTCCTTGGGGGACAGGGAAAGACCCAGTACTTC
v_call: TRBV7-2; j_call: TRBJ1-1; d_call: NA; clone_size: few; cdr3_aa: CASSLGARSGTEAFF; cdr3_nt: TGTGCCAGCAGCTTAGGGGCCAGGAGCGGGACTGAAGCTTTCTTT
v_call: TRBV5-5; j_call: TRBJ2-7; d_call: NA; clone_size: few; cdr3_aa: CASSYRDLTYEQYF; cdr3_nt: TGTGCCAGCAGCTACAGGGATCTGACCTACGAGCAGTACTTC
v_call: TRBV4-2; j_call: TRBJ1-2; d_call: NA; clone_size: many; cdr3_aa: CASSQGGGDGYTF; cdr3_nt: TGTGCCAGCAGCCAAGGGGGCGGGGATGGCTACACCTTC
v_call: TRBV11-2; j_call: TRBJ2-1; d_call: NA; clone_size: NA; cdr3_aa: CASSLGVSQFF; cdr3_nt: TGTGCCAGCAGCTTAGGGGTATCGCAGTTCTTC
v_call: TRBV11-1; j_call: TRBJ1-1; d_call: NA; clone_size: NA; cdr3_aa: CASSLIRIRAGTKGTEAFF; cdr3_nt: TGTGCCAGCAGCTTAATAAGGATTCGGGCAGGGACGAAGGGGACTGAAGCTTTCTTT
v_call: TRBV27; j_call: TRBJ1-4; d_call: NA; clone_size: few; cdr3_aa: CASSHYRAGEEKLFF; cdr3_nt: TGTGCCAGCAGCCACTACAGGGCGGGCGAGGAAAAACTGTTTTTT
v_call: TRBV6-1; j_call: TRBJ2-1; d_call: TRBD2; clone_size: NA; cdr3_aa: CASSRLAGGPYNEQFF; cdr3_nt: TGTGCCAGCAGCCGCCTAGCGGGGGGACCCTACAATGAGCAGTTCTTC
v_call: TRBV2; j_call: TRBJ2-2; d_call: NA; clone_size: few; cdr3_aa: CASKGTPTAGELFF; cdr3_nt: TGTGCCAGCAAAGGGACTCCGACCGCCGGGGAGCTGTTTTTT
v_call: TRBV30; j_call: TRBJ1-2; d_call: NA; clone_size: few; cdr3_aa: CAWSWEGGNYGYTF; cdr3_nt: TGTGCCTGGAGCTGGGAAGGTGGAAACTATGGCTACACCTTC
v_call: TRBV6-1; j_call: TRBJ2-3; d_call: NA; clone_size: many; cdr3_aa: CASTLGHGFTDTQYF; cdr3_nt: TGTGCCAGCACCTTAGGGCACGGATTCACAGATACGCAGTATTTT
v_call: TRBV20-1; j_call: TRBJ2-7; d_call: NA; clone_size: few; cdr3_aa: CSAFVRTYEQYF; cdr3_nt: TGCAGTGCTTTCGTCCGGACCTACGAGCAGTACTTC
v_call: TRBV2; j_call: TRBJ2-7; d_call: NA; clone_size: NA; cdr3_aa: CASKFSLEQYF; cdr3_nt: TGTGCCAGCAAGTTCAGTTTGGAGCAGTACTTC
v_call: TRBV11-1; j_call: TRBJ2-3; d_call: TRBD2; clone_size: NA; cdr3_aa: CASSNYFRTSGYTDTQYF; cdr3_nt: TGTGCCAGCAGCAACTACTTCAGGACTAGCGGTTACACAGATACGCAGTATTTT
v_call: TRBV11-2; j_call: TRBJ2-7; d_call: TRBD2; clone_size: NA; cdr3_aa: CASAPLAASYEQYF; cdr3_nt: TGTGCCAGCGCCCCACTAGCGGCCTCCTACGAGCAGTACTTC